What follows describes a single T cell receptor beta chain. The entry originates in a study of T cell responses to AZD1222 COVID-19 vaccine. Repertoires were generated with immunoSEQ multiplex PCR, while TCRdb's copy carries only in-frame clones and drops some. In the table there are some 120,000 clones, about nine tenths of which are singletons. Trimming removed 5 bases from V and 11 bases from J; junction bases left unmatched: 12. In germline, CDR1 is SGHTA, CDR2 FQGNSA. CDR3 length: 14 residues. The TCR was taken from an adult in good health. The chain links TRBV7-2 to TRBJ1-1, with TRBD1 matching 9 bases. Here the sequenced sample was peripheral blood, taken on day 0 of AZD1222 vaccination. CDR3 amino acids: CASSTRQGVGTAFF. CDR3 nucleotide sequence: TGTGCCAGCAGCACCCGACAGGGGGTTGGTACGGCTTTCTTT.